The T cell receptor beta chain under discussion was sequenced for a study of identical twins. Findings and limits, study-wide: Cross-sectional statistics underpinned the conclusions; the same donors were not followed.

This clonotype came up a few times. Its specificity is not known. Germline loops: CDR1 DFQATT, CDR2 SNEGSKA (reference sequence). The CDR3 consists of 15 residues. V lost 3 bases to trimming and J lost 5 bases, with 20 bases between them. TCRdb re-called the 5' RACE reads with MiXCR, one entry per CDR3 protein. The sample has hundreds of thousands of distinct CDR3 sequences, approximately 9% seen once; the top ten hold approximately 0.96%. These data were also reused for a study on yellow fever vaccine responses in identical twins. That report notes: Twins reportedly showed a vaccine T cell response that seemed partly convergent and partly personalized.

The V and J genes are TRBV20-1 and TRBJ2-7; D may match TRBD1 or TRBD2 (6 bases each). Sequences were obtained from PBMCs. The TCR was taken from a woman aged 18-35 years in good health. CDR3 region: CSASDGGRGSNEQYF. The CDR3 nucleotides read TGCAGTGCTAGCGACGGGGGCAGGGGATCCAACGAGCAGTACTTC.